The entry below describes one T cell receptor (beta chain). This clone was found a few times. Its antigen is currently not known. The record has no base qualities; no much larger clone is one base away. The entry originates in a study of blood T cell repertoires in COVID-19 (dated by TCRdb to the early 2020s). For the wider study: The collaborator samples originated in the United States, Italy and Spain and spanned the acute and convalescent phases of COVID-19. The repertoires were released in a freely available public database meant as a resource for research on the immune response to SARS-CoV-2. Deeply sampled blood TCRbeta repertoires from subjects exposed to, actively infected with, or recovered from COVID-19 were included in the dataset. The prospective study material was composed of cDNA or gDNA derived from T cells, B-cell-depleted T cells, or PBMCs. Sample metadata almost always included a de-identified subject ID, COVID-19 status, age in years and sex. Samples came from the ongoing ImmuneRACE study (first 160 participants) plus 1,254 subjects from 6 global collaborators. Where available, HLA class I and class II types were taken from metadata supplied by the sample provider and were not determined by assay-based typing. What the research found in general, with its limitations: The amount of clinical and demographic metadata varied by source and participant and was provided uncurated.

Collaborating institutions collected whole blood in K2EDTA tubes following their own protocols. For TCRbeta analysis, collaborator samples were shipped as frozen whole blood, as isolated PBMCs, or as DNA extracted from either sample type. V is shortened by 4 bases, J by 4 bases, and the region joining them spans 7 bases. Taken from cysteine to phenylalanine, the CDR3 has 13 residues. The read is trimmed to its CDR3 DNA, 39 bases read in frame from base 1. TCRbeta CDR3 regions were amplified from genomic DNA by means of the immunoSEQ Assay, a bias-controlled multiplex PCR. Per the original workflow: The number of nucleated cells in each sample was estimated by amplification of reference gene primers within the assay. To quantify the absolute abundance of each unique TCRbeta CDR3 rearrangement, sequence reads were collapsed and filtered. For each sample, productive Simpson clonality was calculated as the square root of Simpson's diversity index over productive rearrangements. Drawn from immuneACCESS, this table holds only the in-frame rearrangements with V and J called that TCRdb kept. Clones are partly lost; checked studies trace under half to an unresolved V gene and leave the rest unexplained. The V and J calls and clone size were taken over from that table, and D and trimming were inferred from the DNA. This sample lists approximately 70,000 clones; approximately 88% were detected once. The top ten hold 2.5% of the sample.

This receptor was taken from a man of 80 years or more with active or convalescent COVID-19. The sample was peripheral blood. The rearrangement joined TRBV12-3 or TRBV12-4 to TRBJ2-2, with the D segment identity uncertain. The CDR3: CASSSASTGELFF. The DNA sequence is given as TGTGCCAGCAGTTCTGCGTCCACCGGGGAGCTGTTTTTT.